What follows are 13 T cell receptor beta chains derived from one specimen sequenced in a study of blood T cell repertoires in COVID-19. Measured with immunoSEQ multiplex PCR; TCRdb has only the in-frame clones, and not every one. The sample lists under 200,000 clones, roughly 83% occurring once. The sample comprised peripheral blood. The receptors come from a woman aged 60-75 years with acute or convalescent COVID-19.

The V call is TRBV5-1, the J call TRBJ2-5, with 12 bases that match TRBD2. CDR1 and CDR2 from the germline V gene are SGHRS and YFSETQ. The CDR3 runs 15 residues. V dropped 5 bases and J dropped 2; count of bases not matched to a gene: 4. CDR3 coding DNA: TGCGCCAGCAGGGGACTAGCGGGCCCACAAGAGACCCAGTACTTC. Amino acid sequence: CASRGLAGPQETQYF.

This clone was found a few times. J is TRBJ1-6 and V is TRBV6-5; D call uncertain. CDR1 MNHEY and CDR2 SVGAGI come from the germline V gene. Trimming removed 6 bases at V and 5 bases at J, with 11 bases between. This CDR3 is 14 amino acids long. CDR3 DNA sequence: TGTGCCAGCAGGAAAGTAAGAGATAATTCACCCCTCCACTTT. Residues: CASRKVRDNSPLHF.

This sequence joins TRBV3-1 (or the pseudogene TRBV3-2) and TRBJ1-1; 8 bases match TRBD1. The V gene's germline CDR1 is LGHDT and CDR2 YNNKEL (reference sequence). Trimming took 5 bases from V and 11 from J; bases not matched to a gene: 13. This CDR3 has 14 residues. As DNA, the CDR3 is TGTGCCAGCAGCTACGCGGACAGGGCTGTACCCGCTTTCTTT. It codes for CASSYADRAVPAFF.

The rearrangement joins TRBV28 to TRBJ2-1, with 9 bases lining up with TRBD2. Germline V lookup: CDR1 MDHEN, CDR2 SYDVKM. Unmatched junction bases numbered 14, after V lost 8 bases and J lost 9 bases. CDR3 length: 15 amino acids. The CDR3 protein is CASGRAGGPQSEQFF. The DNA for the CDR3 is TGTGCCAGCGGTAGGGCGGGGGGGCCGCAATCTGAGCAGTTCTTC.

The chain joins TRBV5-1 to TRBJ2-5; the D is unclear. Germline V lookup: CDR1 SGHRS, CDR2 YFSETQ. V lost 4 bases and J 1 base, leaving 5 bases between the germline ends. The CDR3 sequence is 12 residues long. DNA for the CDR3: TGCGCCAGCAGCGGCACCCAAGAGACCCAGTACTTC. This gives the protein CASSGTQETQYF.

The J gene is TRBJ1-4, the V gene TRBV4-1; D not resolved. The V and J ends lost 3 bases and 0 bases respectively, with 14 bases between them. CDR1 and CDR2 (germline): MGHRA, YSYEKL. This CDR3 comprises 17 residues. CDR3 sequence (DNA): TGCGCCAGCAGCCAGACGGGAAGTGGGACAACTAATGAAAAACTGTTTTTT. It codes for CASSQTGSGTTNEKLFF.

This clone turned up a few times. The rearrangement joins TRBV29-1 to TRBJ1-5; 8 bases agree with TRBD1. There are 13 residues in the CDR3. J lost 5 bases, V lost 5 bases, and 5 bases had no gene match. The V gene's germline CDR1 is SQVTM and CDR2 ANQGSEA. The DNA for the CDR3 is TGCAGCGTTTGGACAGGGACCGATCAGCCCCAGCATTTT. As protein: CSVWTGTDQPQHF.

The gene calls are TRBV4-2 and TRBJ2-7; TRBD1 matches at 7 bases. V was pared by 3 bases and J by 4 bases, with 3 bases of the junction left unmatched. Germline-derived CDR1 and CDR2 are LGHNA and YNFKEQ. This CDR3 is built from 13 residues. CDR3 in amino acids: CASSQVQGYEQYF. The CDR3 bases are TGTGCCAGCAGCCAGGTACAGGGGTACGAGCAGTACTTC.

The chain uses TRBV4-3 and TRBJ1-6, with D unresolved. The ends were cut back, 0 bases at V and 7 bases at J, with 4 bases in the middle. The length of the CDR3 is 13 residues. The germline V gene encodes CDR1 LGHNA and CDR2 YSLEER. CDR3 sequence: CASSQDMNSPLHF. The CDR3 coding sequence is TGCGCCAGCAGCCAAGACATGAATTCACCCCTCCACTTT.

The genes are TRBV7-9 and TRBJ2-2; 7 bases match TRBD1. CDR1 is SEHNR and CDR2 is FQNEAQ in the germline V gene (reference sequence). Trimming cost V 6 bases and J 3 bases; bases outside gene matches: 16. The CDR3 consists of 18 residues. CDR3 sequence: CASSPLGTAFPDTGELFF. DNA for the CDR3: TGTGCCAGCAGTCCCTTGGGGACAGCCTTCCCGGACACCGGGGAGCTGTTTTTT.

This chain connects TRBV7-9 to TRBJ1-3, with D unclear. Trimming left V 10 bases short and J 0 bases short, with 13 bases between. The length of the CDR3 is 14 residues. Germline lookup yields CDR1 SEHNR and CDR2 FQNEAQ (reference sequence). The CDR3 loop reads CATRESNSGNTIYF. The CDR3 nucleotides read TGTGCCACCCGGGAGAGCAACTCTGGAAACACCATATATTTT.

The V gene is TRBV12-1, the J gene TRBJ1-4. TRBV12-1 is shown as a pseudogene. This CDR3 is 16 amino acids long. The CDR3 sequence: CASSPGGGGTNEKLFF. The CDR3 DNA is TGTGCCAGCAGCCCGGGCGGTGGGGGGACTAATGAAAAACTGTTTTTT.

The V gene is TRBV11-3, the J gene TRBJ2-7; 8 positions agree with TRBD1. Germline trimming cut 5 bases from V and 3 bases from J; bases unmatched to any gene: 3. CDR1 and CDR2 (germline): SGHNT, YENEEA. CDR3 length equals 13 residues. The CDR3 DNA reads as TGTGCCAGCAGCCAACAGGGGGACTACGAGCAGTACTTC. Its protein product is CASSQQGDYEQYF.